The 23 T cell receptor beta chains below all came from one sample that was sequenced in a study of molecular identifiers for immune sequencing clone quantification (dated by TCRdb to 2016 to 2019). Libraries came from PCR. This sample was sequenced with an Illumina HiSeq 4000. TCRdb handled the public reads itself, with Q25 trimming in fastp and clone calling in MiXCR, and kept productive beta chains. For every CDR3 protein sequence, its rows merge into one entry that carries the most common genes and DNA. Across this sample there are approximately 670,000 distinct CDR3 sequences, with 15% to 20% seen only once. The ten biggest clones cover roughly 0.83% of the sample. Material for sequencing was naive CD8+ T cells from blood, with Jurkat cell RNA spiked in. Explained via the paper, the cell subset or site label denotes: FACS-sorted CD8+CD4-CCR7+CD45RA+ naive T cells. Receptors originate from a human donor in good health. Some libraries in this study had Jurkat cell RNA spiked in.

This clonotype occurred a few times. This could be a read error, since a much larger clone is one nucleotide away. The chain uses TRBV5-1 and TRBJ2-5, with TRBD1 as a possible D gene (5 bases). In germline, CDR1 is SGHRS, CDR2 YFSETQ. The CDR3 has 15 amino acids. DNA for the CDR3: TGCGCCGGCAGCTTGAAGGGTCCCCAGGGAGAGACCCAGTACTTC. It encodes CAGSLKGPQGETQYF.

This clonotype was found many times. The chain joins TRBV19 to TRBJ2-5; 12 bases are a match to TRBD2. In germline, CDR1 is LNHDA, CDR2 SQIVND (reference sequence). The J segment lost 5 bases and the V segment lost 6 bases, leaving 7 bases of the junction unmatched. This CDR3 is 15 amino acids long. The CDR3 coding sequence is TGTGCCAGTAGGACTAGCGGGAGTCTTTCCGAGACCCAGTACTTC. This gives the protein CASRTSGSLSETQYF. Drawing the rest from reference TRBV19 and TRBJ2-5, the complete variable domain is DGGITQSPKYLFRKEGQNVTLSCEQNLNHDAMYWYRQDPGQGLRLIYYSQIVNDFQKGDIAEGYSVSREKKESFPLTVTSAQKNPTAFYLCASRTSGSLSETQYFGPGTRLLVL.

In the case of this clonotype: The germline gene is not matched at one end of the junction; a read error may be the cause. CDR3 coding DNA: TGTGCCAGCAGCACGTCAGGGGGCCTTTATAGCGATCAGCCCCAGCATTTT. Amino acid sequence: CASSTSGGLYSDQPQHF. The chain combines TRBV5-3 with TRBJ1-5; 8 bases align to TRBD1. TRBV5-3 is identified as an open reading frame with a role that is uncertain. The CDR3 is 17 residues long.

This clonotype has a count of ten or more. V is TRBV6-5 and J is TRBJ2-7; D is uncertain. Germline lookup yields CDR1 MNHEY and CDR2 SVGAGI. The ends were cut back, 6 bases at V and 2 bases at J, with 14 bases in the middle. This CDR3 contains 14 residues. CDR3 protein: CASSLLLGTYEQYF. The CDR3 DNA follows: TGTGCCAGCAGCTTACTCCTGGGAACCTACGAGCAGTACTTC.

This clonotype was recorded at least ten times. The rearrangement joins TRBV6-6 to TRBJ1-1; 7 positions agree with TRBD1. This CDR3 contains 12 residues. CDR1 is MNHNY and CDR2 is SVGAGI in the germline V gene (reference sequence). Trimming cost V 4 bases and J 10 bases; bases outside gene matches: 6. The CDR3 DNA sequence: TGTGCCAGCAGTTCAGACAGGGAGCGAGCTTTCTTT. Protein sequence: CASSSDRERAFF.

At least ten counts were recorded for this clonotype. V and J are TRBV7-9 and TRBJ1-4; D remains unclear. The CDR3 spans 14 residues. The V gene lost 2 bases and the J gene lost 6 bases, with 10 bases spanning the gap. Germline loops: CDR1 SEHNR, CDR2 FQNEAQ (reference sequence). The CDR3 sequence is CASSLYTVDEKLFF. The CDR3 DNA reads as TGTGCCAGCAGCTTATACACAGTGGATGAAAAACTGTTTTTT.

This clonotype has at least ten counts. The V and J genes are TRBV3-1 and TRBJ1-2, with D possibly being TRBD1 (5 bases). Looked up from germline, CDR1 is LGHDT and CDR2 is YNNKEL (reference sequence). The CDR3 loop spans 14 amino acids. Trimming took 6 bases from V and 3 from J, leaving 14 bases between them. CDR3 sequence reads: CASSDGTDHYGYTF. The CDR3 region has the DNA TGTGCCAGCAGTGACGGGACCGATCACTATGGCTACACCTTC.

This clonotype was counted many times. The rearrangement joins TRBV23-1 to TRBJ2-7, with D hard to call. TRBV23-1 is annotated as an ORF whose role is uncertain. Trimming pared 4 bases from V and 0 bases from J, leaving 22 bases between. The CDR3 contains 18 residues. The CDR3 spells CASSRTGPARKDSYEQYF. The DNA of the CDR3 is TGCGCCAGCAGTCGGACCGGGCCCGCACGTAAAGACTCCTACGAGCAGTACTTC.

This clonotype was picked up many times. This chain connects TRBV9 to TRBJ2-2; 11 bases are a match to TRBD2. The CDR3 runs 15 residues. Germline V gene data show CDR1 as SGDLS and CDR2 as YYNGEE. J gave up 7 bases and V 4 bases, and 6 bases lay outside the gene matches. As DNA, the CDR3 is TGTGCCAGCAGCTATAGCGGGGGGGCCAACGGGGAGCTGTTTTTT. This encodes CASSYSGGANGELFF.

This rearrangement joins TRBV10-2 to TRBJ2-7, with 8 bases matching TRBD1. The CDR3 spans 14 residues. Trimming took 7 bases from V and 8 from J; bases not matched to a gene: 13. CDR1 and CDR2 from the germline V gene are WSHSY and SAAADI. CDR3 sequence reads: CASNGQGVGYKQYF. CDR3 bases: TGCGCCAGCAACGGACAGGGAGTGGGGTACAAGCAGTACTTC.

There are many counts of this clonotype. The rearrangement links TRBV9 to TRBJ2-3, with 7 bases aligning to TRBD1. Germline CDR1 and CDR2: SGDLS and YYNGEE. The CDR3 extends over 14 amino acids. Losses at the gene ends were 6 bases for V and 2 bases for J; bases not matched to a gene: 6. The DNA for the CDR3 is TGTGCCAGCAACGGCAGGGGGTTCACAGATACGCAGTATTTT. Encoded protein: CASNGRGFTDTQYF. Filled out from reference TRBV9 and TRBJ2-3, the complete variable domain reads DSGVTQTPKHLITATGQRVTLRCSPRSGDLSVYWYQQSLDQGLQFLIQYYNGEERAKGNILERFSAQQFPDLHSELNLSSLELGDSALYFCASNGRGFTDTQYFGPGTRLTVL.

This clonotype was seen more than once but under ten times. The rearrangement joins TRBV20-1 to TRBJ2-1; 8 nucleotides match TRBD1. The length of the CDR3 is 14 residues. CDR1 is DFQATT, CDR2 SNEGSKA, per germline (reference sequence). The V and J ends lost 4 bases and 7 bases, in that order; junction bases with no gene match: 9. CDR3 residues: CSAKDREVWNEQFF. The CDR3 nucleotides are TGCAGTGCTAAGGACAGGGAGGTATGGAATGAGCAGTTCTTC.

Concerning this clonotype: This may be a read error, as it is one base from a much larger clone. The chain links TRBV5-6 to TRBJ2-7; 12 bases line up with TRBD2. The CDR3 extends over 15 amino acids. Germline V gene lookup returns CDR1 SGHDT and CDR2 YYEEEE. CDR3 DNA: TGTGCCAGCAGCTCTACTAGCGGGAGGAGGTACGAGCTGTACTTC. This translates into CASSSTSGRRYELYF. Filled out from reference TRBV5-6 and TRBJ2-7, the complete variable domain reads DAGVTQSPTHLIKTRGQQVTLRCSPKSGHDTVSWYQQALGQGPQFIFQYYEEEERQRGNFPDRFSGHQFPNYSSELNVNALLLGDSALYLCASSSTSGRRYELYFGPGTRLTVT.

This clonotype was counted many times. This chain uses TRBV20-1 with TRBJ1-1; a weak D match, TRBD1 (5 bases). Trimming removed 0 bases at V and 3 bases at J, with 17 bases between. CDR1 and CDR2 from the germline V gene are DFQATT and SNEGSKA (reference sequence). This CDR3 has 16 amino acids. CDR3 sequence (DNA): TGCAGTGCTAGAGACGGGTGGGGGGTATCGGACACTGAAGCTTTCTTT. The encoded protein is CSARDGWGVSDTEAFF.

This clonotype was seen a single time. This likely reflects a read error, since a far larger clone is one base away. This sequence joins TRBV4-1 and TRBJ2-1; possibly TRBD1 for D (7 bases). The CDR3 totals 11 residues. From germline, CDR1 is MGHRA and CDR2 YSYEKL. CDR3 DNA: TGCGCCGGCAGCCAGGGGGGTGAGCAGTTCTTC. It is translated as CAGSQGGEQFF.

This clonotype was counted at least ten times. The gene calls are TRBV19 and TRBJ2-2; D gene unclear. Germline V gene lookup returns CDR1 LNHDA and CDR2 SQIVND (reference sequence). The CDR3 runs 15 residues. V was clipped by 1 base and J by 0 bases, with 6 bases between them. CDR3 sequence reads: CASSIADTNTGELFF. In DNA, the CDR3 is TGTGCCAGTAGTATAGCGGATACGAACACCGGGGAGCTGTTTTTT.

The chain combines TRBV19 with TRBJ2-7; D is ambiguous. Trimming left V 4 bases short and J 5 bases short, with 6 bases between. Germline V CDR1 and CDR2: LNHDA, SQIVND (reference sequence). This CDR3 has 11 amino acids. CDR3 nucleotide sequence: TGTGCCAGTAGTAATGGCAACGAGCAGTACTTC. Its protein is CASSNGNEQYF. Variable domain in full (rest from reference TRBV19 and TRBJ2-7): DGGITQSPKYLFRKEGQNVTLSCEQNLNHDAMYWYRQDPGQGLRLIYYSQIVNDFQKGDIAEGYSVSREKKESFPLTVTSAQKNPTAFYLCASSNGNEQYFGPGTRLTVT.

Concerning this clonotype itself: A much larger clone sits a single nucleotide away, making a read error possible. This rearrangement joins TRBV4-1 to TRBJ1-1, with a tentative D call TRBD1 (6 bases). V was clipped by 1 base and J by 4 bases, with 13 bases between them. CDR1 is MGHRA, CDR2 YSYEKL, per germline. The CDR3 sequence is 15 residues long. In nucleotides, the CDR3 is TGCGCCAGCAGCCAAGGCCTCGGACAGAGCACTGAAGCTTTCTTT. Translated, it gives CASSQGLGQSTEAFF.

Regarding this clonotype: A much larger clone differs from this one at a single base, so this may be a read error. The V gene is TRBV6-5, the J gene TRBJ1-4; 7 bases map to TRBD1. The length of the CDR3 is 16 residues. Germline CDR1 MNHEY, CDR2 SVGAGI. The CDR3 sequence is CAGSYTGVLANEKLFF. The CDR3 coding sequence is TGTGCCGGCAGTTACACAGGGGTTCTGGCTAATGAAAAACTGTTTTTT.

Regarding this clonotype: Germline and junction disagree at one end, which may indicate a read error. V is TRBV6-2 or TRBV6-3 and J is TRBJ2-7; D may be TRBD1 (6 bases). Germline assignment: CDR1 MNHEY and CDR2 SVGEGT. The length of the CDR3 is 15 residues. The CDR3 nucleotides read TGTACCAGCAATCACCAGGGGATAAGAGTACGCGAGCAGTACTTC. It translates to CTSNHQGIRVREQYF.

About this clonotype: Given a much more abundant clone one base away, this may be a read error. The chain links TRBV6-2 or TRBV6-3 to TRBJ2-3; 7 bases agree with TRBD1. The CDR3 has 16 residues. Germline V CDR1 and CDR2: MNHEY, SVGEGT. DNA for the CDR3: TGTGCCAGCAGTCCCTGGGACAGATCCAGCACAGGTACGCAGTATTTT. Translating it yields CASSPWDRSSTGTQYF.

With regard to this clonotype: A much larger clone sits a single nucleotide away, making a read error possible. The rearrangement joins TRBV5-1 to TRBJ2-3; 16 bases map to TRBD2. The V gene end was trimmed by 7 bases and the J gene end by 3 bases; junction bases not matched to a gene: 5. This CDR3 spans 16 amino acids. The V gene's germline CDR1 is SGHRS and CDR2 YFSETQ. CDR3 amino acids: CASGTSGGAETDTQYF. For the CDR3, the DNA is TGCGCCAGCGGGACTAGCGGGGGGGCCGAGACAGATACGCAGTATTTT.

This clonotype was seen more than once but under ten times. The V and J genes are TRBV5-4 and TRBJ2-1; D possibly corresponds to TRBD1 (5 bases). This CDR3 has 12 residues. Trimming took 4 bases from V and 9 from J, leaving 11 bases between them. The V gene's germline CDR1 is SGHNT and CDR2 YYREEE (reference sequence). The CDR3 DNA sequence: TGTGCCAGCAGCGTGGACATAACTGAGCAGTTCTTC. This encodes CASSVDITEQFF.